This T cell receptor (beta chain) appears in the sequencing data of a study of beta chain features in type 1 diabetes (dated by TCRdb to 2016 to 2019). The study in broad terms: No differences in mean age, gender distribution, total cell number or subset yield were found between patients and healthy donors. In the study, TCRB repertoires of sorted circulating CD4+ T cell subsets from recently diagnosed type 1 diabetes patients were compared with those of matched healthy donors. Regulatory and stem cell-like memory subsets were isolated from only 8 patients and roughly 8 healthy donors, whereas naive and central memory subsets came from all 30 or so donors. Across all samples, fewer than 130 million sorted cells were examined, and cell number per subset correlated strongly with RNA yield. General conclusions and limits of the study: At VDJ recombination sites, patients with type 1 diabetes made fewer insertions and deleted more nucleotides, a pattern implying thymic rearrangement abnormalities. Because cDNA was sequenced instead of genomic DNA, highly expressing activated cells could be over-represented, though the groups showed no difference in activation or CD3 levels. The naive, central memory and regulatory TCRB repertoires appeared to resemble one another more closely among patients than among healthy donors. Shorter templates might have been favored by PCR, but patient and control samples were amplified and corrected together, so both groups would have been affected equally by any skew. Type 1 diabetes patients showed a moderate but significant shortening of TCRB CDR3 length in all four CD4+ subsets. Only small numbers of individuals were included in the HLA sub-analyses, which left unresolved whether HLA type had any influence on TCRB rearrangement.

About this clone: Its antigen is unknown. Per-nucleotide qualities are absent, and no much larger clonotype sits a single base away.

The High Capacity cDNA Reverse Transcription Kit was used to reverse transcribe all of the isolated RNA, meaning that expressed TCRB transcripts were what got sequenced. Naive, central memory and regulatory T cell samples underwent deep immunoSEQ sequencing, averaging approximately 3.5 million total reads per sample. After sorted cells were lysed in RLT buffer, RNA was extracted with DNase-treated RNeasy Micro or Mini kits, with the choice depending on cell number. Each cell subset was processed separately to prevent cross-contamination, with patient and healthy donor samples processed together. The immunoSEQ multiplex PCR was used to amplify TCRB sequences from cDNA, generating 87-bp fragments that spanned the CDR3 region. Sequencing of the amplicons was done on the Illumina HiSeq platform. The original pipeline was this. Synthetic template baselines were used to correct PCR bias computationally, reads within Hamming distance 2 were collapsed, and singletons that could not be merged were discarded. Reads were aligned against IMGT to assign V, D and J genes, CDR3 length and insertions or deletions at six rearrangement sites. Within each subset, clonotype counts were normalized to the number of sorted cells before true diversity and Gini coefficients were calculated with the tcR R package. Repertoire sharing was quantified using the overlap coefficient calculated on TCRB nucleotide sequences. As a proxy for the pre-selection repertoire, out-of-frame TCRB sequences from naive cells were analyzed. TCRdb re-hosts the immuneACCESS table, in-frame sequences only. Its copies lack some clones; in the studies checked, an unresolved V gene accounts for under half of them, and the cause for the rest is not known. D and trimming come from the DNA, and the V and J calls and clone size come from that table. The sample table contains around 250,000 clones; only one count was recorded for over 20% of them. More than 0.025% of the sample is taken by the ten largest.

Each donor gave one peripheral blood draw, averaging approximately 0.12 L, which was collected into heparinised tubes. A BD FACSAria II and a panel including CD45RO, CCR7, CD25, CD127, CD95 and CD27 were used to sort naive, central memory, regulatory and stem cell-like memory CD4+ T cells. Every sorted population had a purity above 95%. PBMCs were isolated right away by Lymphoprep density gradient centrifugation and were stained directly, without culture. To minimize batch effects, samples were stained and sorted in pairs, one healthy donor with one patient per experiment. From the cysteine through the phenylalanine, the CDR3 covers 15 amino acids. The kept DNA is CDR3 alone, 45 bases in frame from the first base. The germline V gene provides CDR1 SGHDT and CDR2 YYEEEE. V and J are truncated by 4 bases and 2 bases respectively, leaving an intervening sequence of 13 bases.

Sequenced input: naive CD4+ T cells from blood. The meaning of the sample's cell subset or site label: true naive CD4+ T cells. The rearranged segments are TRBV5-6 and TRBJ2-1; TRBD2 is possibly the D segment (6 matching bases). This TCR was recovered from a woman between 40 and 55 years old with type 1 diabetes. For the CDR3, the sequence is CASSRRAWAYNEQFF. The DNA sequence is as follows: TGTGCCAGCAGCAGGAGGGCTTGGGCCTACAATGAGCAGTTCTTC. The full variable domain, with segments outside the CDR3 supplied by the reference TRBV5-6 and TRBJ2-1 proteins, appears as DAGVTQSPTHLIKTRGQQVTLRCSPKSGHDTVSWYQQALGQGPQFIFQYYEEEERQRGNFPDRFSGHQFPNYSSELNVNALLLGDSALYLCASSRRAWAYNEQFFGPGTRLTVL.